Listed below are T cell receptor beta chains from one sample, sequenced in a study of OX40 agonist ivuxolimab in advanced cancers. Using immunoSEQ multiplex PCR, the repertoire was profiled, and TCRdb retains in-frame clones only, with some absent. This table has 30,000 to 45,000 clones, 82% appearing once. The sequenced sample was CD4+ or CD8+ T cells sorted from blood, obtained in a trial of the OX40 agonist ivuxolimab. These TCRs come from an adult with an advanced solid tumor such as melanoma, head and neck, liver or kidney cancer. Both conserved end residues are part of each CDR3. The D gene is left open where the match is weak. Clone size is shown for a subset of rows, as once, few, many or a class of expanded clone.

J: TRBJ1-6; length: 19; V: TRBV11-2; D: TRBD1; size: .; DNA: TGTGCCAGCAGCTTTCGGGACAGGGTTGGGAGCTCCTATAATTCACCCCTCCACTTT; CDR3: CASSFRDRVGSSYNSPLHF
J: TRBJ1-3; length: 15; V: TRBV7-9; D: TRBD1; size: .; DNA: TGTGCCAGCAGCTTCAGGGGGTCCTCTGGAAACACCATATATTTT; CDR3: CASSFRGSSGNTIYF
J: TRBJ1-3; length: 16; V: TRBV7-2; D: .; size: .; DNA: TGTGCCAGCAGCTTAGTGGGGACGGGCTCTGGAAACACCATATATTTT; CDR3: CASSLVGTGSGNTIYF
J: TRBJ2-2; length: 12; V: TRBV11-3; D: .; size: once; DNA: TGTGCCAGCAGCCCAGTTGAGGGGCAACTGTTTTTT; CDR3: CASSPVEGQLFF
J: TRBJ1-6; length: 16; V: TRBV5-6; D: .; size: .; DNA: TGTGCCAGCAGCTCACAGGGATCGTCCTATAATTCACCCCTCCACTTT; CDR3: CASSSQGSSYNSPLHF
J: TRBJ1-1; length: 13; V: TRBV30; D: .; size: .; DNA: TGTGCCTGCTACCCCGTCGGGGGCTTTCGTGCTTTCTTT; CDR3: CACYPVGGFRAFF
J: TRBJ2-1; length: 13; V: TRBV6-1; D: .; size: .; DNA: TGTGCCAGCAGGGAGGGGGGTATCGATGAGCAGTTCTTC; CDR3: CASREGGIDEQFF
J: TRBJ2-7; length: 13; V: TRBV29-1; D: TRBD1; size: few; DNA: TGCAGCGTACAAAGGGACAGGGGGTCCGAGCAGTACTTC; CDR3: CSVQRDRGSEQYF
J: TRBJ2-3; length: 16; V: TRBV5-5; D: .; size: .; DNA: TGTGCCAGCAGCTTGGCGCCCGGTACGGACACCTATACGCAGTATTTT; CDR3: CASSLAPGTDTYTQYF
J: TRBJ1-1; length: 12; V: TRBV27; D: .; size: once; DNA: TGTGCCAGCAGTTTTATGGGCACTGAAGCTTTCTTT; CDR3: CASSFMGTEAFF
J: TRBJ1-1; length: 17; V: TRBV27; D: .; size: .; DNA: TGTGCCAGCAGTTCACGAAAGGACGGCTCAATGAACACTGAAGCTTTCTTT; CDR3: CASSSRKDGSMNTEAFF
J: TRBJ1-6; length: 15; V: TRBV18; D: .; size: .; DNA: TGTGCCAGCTCACCGGACAGCTCCTATAATTCACCCCTCCACTTT; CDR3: CASSPDSSYNSPLHF
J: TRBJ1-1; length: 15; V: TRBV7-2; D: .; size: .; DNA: TGTGCCAGCAGCATTGTCCTGGGGTTAAACACTGAAGCTTTCTTT; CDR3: CASSIVLGLNTEAFF
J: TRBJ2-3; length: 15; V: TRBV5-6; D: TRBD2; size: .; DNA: TGTGCCAGCAGCTTGGGCGGGGGGGCCCGAGATACGCAGTATTTT; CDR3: CASSLGGGARDTQYF
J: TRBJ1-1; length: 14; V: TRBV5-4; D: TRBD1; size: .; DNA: TGTGCCAGCAGACCTGACAGGGACGGGACTGAAGCTTTCTTT; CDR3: CASRPDRDGTEAFF
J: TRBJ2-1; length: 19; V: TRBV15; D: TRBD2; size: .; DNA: TGTGCCACCAGCAGAGAGGGCGGGGGGACCCAAAGCTCCTACAATGAGCAGTTCTTC; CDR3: CATSREGGGTQSSYNEQFF
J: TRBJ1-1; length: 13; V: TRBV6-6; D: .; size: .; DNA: TGTGCCAGCACCCGAGGTAGAGGCACTGAAGCTTTCTTT; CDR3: CASTRGRGTEAFF
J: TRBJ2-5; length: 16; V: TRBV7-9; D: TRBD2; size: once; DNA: TGTGCCAGCAGCTTAGGGACTAGCGGGGTAAAAGAGACCCAGTACTTC; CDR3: CASSLGTSGVKETQYF